This T cell receptor (beta chain) is drawn from a study of blood T cell repertoires in COVID-19. Original processing methods: Estimation of nucleated cell counts was performed using reference gene primer amplification. Produced via immunoSEQ multiplex PCR; TCRdb's table is partial and in-frame only. The D gene and trimming were derived from the DNA, and the V and J assignments and clone size from that table. The sample includes roughly 150,000 clones, more than 75% of them seen just once. V was pared by 0 bases and J by 5 bases, with 0 bases of the junction left unmatched. The CDR3 length is 14 residues. The germline V gene encodes CDR1 SGDLS and CDR2 YYNGEE.

The chain carries TRBV9 and TRBJ1-4; the match to TRBD1 covers 8 bases. Specimen: peripheral blood. This TCR was recovered from a middle-aged man who had recovered from COVID-19. The CDR3, as DNA: TGTGCCAGCAGCGTAGGACAGGGGAATGAAAAACTGTTTTTT. It codes for CASSVGQGNEKLFF.